These 8 T cell receptor beta chains were all obtained from the same sample, sequenced in a study of metastatic and nonmetastatic thyroid tumors. Each patient went into thyroid surgery without having received any treatment. TCRdb re-called clones via MiXCR from the PCR reads. This sample carries just over 30,000 clones, roughly 19% of them seen once, and the ten largest clones take 20% to 25%. Sample: blood. These receptors were taken from a female donor with papillary thyroid cancer or a benign thyroid nodule (not recorded which). Some clones in this sample may be carry-over from other donors' samples.

The rearrangement joins TRBV20-1 to TRBJ1-6, with 8 bases that match TRBD1. Trimming at V came to 0 bases and at J to 9 bases, leaving 13 bases not matched to a gene. This CDR3 spans 17 amino acids. Germline lookup yields CDR1 DFQATT and CDR2 SNEGSKA (reference sequence). CDR3 sequence: CSARDSRTGWLLSPLHF. CDR3 DNA: TGCAGTGCTAGAGACTCGCGGACAGGGTGGCTCCTTTCACCCCTCCACTTT.

This clone has a count of ten or more. The J gene is TRBJ2-4, the V gene TRBV5-1; D is perhaps TRBD2 (6 bases). Trimming removed 6 bases from V and 0 bases from J, with 13 bases in between. The CDR3 has 15 residues. Germline assignment: CDR1 SGHRS and CDR2 YFSETQ. As DNA, the CDR3 is TGCGCCAGCACGCCCCTGGGGGGAGCCAAAAACATTCAGTACTTC. It yields the protein CASTPLGGAKNIQYF.

The sample holds many counts of this clone. The J gene is TRBJ2-3, the V gene TRBV4-3; D possibly corresponds to TRBD2 (6 bases). CDR1 and CDR2 (germline): LGHNA, YSLEER. The length of the CDR3 is 16 residues. Trimming shortened V by 0 bases and J by 0 bases, and 10 bases separated the two germline ends. The CDR3 loop reads CASSQDWAGSTDTQYF. DNA for the CDR3: TGCGCCAGCAGCCAAGATTGGGCGGGGAGCACAGATACGCAGTATTTT.

This clone has a count of ten or more. The chain has TRBV12-3 or TRBV12-4 and TRBJ1-1; 9 bases are shared with TRBD1. V dropped 7 bases and J dropped 5; count of bases not matched to a gene: 8. The CDR3 is made up of 14 amino acids. CDR3: CASIKDRGRTEAFF. The CDR3 bases are TGTGCCAGCATCAAGGACAGGGGAAGGACTGAAGCTTTCTTT.

This sequence joins TRBV4-2 and TRBJ2-1; no clear D. Trimming removed 1 base at V and 9 bases at J, with 22 bases between. Germline lookup yields CDR1 LGHNA and CDR2 YNFKEQ. The CDR3 sequence is 17 residues long. As DNA, the CDR3 is TGTGCCAGCAGCCAAGGTCCTGGGCAGAAGGTCAAGGGTGAGCAGTTCTTC. It specifies CASSQGPGQKVKGEQFF.

The chain joins TRBV11-3 to TRBJ2-2, with 10 bases that match TRBD2. The CDR3 is made up of 15 amino acids. Germline values: CDR1 SGHNT, CDR2 YENEEA. V lost 3 bases to trimming and J lost 7 bases; unmatched junction nucleotides: 5. CDR3 sequence (DNA): TGTGCCAGCAGCTTTCAGCGGGGGGGTGGCGGGGAGCTGTTTTTT. The encoded protein is CASSFQRGGGGELFF.

This clone occurred many times. V and J are TRBV5-1 and TRBJ2-3; D not certain. The V end was cut by 2 bases, the J end by 2 bases, with 9 bases between. Germline V gene data show CDR1 as SGHRS and CDR2 as YFSETQ. The CDR3 loop spans 14 amino acids. DNA of the CDR3: TGCGCCAGCAGCTTAGGAACACTCACAGATACGCAGTATTTT. Its translation: CASSLGTLTDTQYF.

This clone was picked up a small number of times. Relative to the germline gene, one junction end is altered; a read error may explain this. The chain's CDR3 is CAGSLPAFGGLGPLHF. Here the CDR3 DNA reads TGTGCCGGCAGTTTACCCGCGTTTGGGGGGTTAGGGCCCCTCCACTTT. This chain links TRBV28 with TRBJ1-6, with D possibly TRBD1 on 5 matching bases. Germline V gene sequence: CDR1 MDHEN, CDR2 SYDVKM. The CDR3 runs to 16 residues.